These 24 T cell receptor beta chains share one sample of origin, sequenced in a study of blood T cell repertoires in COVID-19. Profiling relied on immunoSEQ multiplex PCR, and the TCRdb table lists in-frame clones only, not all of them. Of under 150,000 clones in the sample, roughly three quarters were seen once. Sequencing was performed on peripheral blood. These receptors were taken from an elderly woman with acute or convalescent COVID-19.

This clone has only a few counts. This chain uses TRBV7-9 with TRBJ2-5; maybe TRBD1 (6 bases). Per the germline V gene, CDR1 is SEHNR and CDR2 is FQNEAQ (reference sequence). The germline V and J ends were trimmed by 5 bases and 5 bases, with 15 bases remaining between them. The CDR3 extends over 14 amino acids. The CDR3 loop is CASSPRVQGETQYF. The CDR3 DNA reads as TGTGCCAGCAGCCCCCGGGTCCAGGGGGAGACCCAGTACTTC.

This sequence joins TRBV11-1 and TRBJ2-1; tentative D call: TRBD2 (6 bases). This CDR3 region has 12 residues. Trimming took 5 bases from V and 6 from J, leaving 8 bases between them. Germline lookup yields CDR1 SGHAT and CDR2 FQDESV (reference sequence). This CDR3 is CASSPGGNEQFF. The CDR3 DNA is TGTGCCAGCAGCCCCGGGGGCAATGAGCAGTTCTTC.

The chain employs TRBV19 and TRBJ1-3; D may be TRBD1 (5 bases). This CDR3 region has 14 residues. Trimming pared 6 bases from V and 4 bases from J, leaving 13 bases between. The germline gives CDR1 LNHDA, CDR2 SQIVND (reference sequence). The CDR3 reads CASRSAGYGNTIYF. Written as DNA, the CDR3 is TGTGCCAGTAGATCCGCAGGGTACGGAAACACCATATATTTT. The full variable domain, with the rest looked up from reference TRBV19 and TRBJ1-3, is DGGITQSPKYLFRKEGQNVTLSCEQNLNHDAMYWYRQDPGQGLRLIYYSQIVNDFQKGDIAEGYSVSREKKESFPLTVTSAQKNPTAFYLCASRSAGYGNTIYFGEGSWLTVV.

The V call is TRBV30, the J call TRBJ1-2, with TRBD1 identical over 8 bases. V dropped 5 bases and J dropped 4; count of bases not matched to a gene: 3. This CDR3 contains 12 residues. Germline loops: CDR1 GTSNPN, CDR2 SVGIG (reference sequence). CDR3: CAWSGTGYGYTF. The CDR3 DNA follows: TGTGCCTGGTCCGGGACAGGCTATGGCTACACCTTC.

CDR3 nucleotides: TGTGCCAGCAGACCTAGCGGATACACAGATACGCAGTATTTT. Protein sequence: CASRPSGYTDTQYF. The chain is built from TRBV28 and TRBJ2-3; 7 bases are shared with TRBD2. The CDR3 loop spans 14 amino acids. Germline V CDR1 and CDR2: MDHEN, SYDVKM. With 6 bases clipped from V and 2 bases from J, the junction kept 5 bases outside the gene matches.

The CDR3 is CASSLDPSGQRSAFF. The CDR3 DNA reads as TGTGCCAGCAGCTTAGACCCATCGGGACAGAGGTCTGCTTTCTTT. V is TRBV11-2 and J is TRBJ1-1; 7 nucleotides agree with TRBD1. There are 15 residues in the CDR3. The ends lost 0 bases at V and 11 bases at J; junction bases unmatched: 12. Germline V gives CDR1 SGHAT, CDR2 FQNNGV.

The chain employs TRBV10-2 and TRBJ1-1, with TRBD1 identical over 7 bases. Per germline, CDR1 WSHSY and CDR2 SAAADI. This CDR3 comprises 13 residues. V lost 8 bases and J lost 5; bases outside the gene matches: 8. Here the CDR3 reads CASVAQGRTEAFF. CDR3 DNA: TGCGCCAGCGTAGCACAGGGGAGGACTGAAGCTTTCTTT.

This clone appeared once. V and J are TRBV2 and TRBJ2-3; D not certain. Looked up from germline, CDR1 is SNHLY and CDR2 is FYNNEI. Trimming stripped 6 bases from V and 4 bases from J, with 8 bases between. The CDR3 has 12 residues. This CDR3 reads CASRENPDTQYF. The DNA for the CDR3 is TGTGCCAGCAGGGAGAACCCAGATACGCAGTATTTT.

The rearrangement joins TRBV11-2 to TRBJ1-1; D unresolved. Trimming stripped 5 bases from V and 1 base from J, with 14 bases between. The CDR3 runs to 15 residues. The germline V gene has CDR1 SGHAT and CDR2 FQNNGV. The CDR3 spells CASSPLTIKNTEAFF. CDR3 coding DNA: TGTGCCAGCAGCCCCCTGACAATCAAGAACACTGAAGCTTTCTTT.

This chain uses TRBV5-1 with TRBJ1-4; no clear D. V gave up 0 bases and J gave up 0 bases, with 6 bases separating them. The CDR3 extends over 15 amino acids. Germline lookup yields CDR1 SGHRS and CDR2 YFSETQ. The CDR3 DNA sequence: TGCGCCAGCAGCTTGGATACGGCAACTAATGAAAAACTGTTTTTT. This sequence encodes CASSLDTATNEKLFF.

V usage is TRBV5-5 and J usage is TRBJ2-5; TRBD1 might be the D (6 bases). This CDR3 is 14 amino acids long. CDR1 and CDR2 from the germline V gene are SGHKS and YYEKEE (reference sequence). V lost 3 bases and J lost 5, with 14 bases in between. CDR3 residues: CASSSTGSAETQYF. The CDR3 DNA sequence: TGTGCCAGCAGCTCTACAGGGTCGGCGGAGACCCAGTACTTC.

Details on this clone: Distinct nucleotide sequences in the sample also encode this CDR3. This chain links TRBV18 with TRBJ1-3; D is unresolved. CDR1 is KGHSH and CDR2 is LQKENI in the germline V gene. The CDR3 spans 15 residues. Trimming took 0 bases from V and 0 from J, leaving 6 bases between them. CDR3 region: CASSPPSLSGNTIYF. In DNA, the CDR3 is TGTGCCAGCTCACCACCCAGTCTCTCTGGAAACACCATATATTTT.

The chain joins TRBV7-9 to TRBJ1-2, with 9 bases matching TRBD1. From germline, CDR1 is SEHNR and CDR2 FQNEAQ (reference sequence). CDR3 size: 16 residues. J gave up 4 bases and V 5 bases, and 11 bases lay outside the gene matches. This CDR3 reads CASSPGGQGTVYGYTF. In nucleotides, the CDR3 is TGTGCCAGCAGCCCCGGAGGACAGGGGACGGTCTATGGCTACACCTTC.

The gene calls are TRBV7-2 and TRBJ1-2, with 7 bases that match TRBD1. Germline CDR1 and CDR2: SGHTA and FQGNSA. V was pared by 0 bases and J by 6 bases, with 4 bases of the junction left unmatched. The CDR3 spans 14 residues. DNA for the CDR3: TGTGCCAGCAGCTTAGCCACAGGGGCAAATGGCTACACCTTC. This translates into CASSLATGANGYTF.

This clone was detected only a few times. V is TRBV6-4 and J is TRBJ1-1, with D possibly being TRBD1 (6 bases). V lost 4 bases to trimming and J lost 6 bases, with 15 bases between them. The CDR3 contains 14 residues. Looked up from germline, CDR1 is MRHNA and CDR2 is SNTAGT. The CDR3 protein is CASSVQGGVSEAFF. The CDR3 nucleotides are TGTGCCAGCAGTGTACAGGGTGGTGTCTCTGAAGCTTTCTTT.

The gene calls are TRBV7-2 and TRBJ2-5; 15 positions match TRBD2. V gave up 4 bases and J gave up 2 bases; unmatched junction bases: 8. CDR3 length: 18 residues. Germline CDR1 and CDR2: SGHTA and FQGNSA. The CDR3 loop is CASSSGLAGGPIQETQYF. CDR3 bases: TGTGCCAGCAGCTCTGGACTAGCGGGAGGGCCAATTCAAGAGACCCAGTACTTC.

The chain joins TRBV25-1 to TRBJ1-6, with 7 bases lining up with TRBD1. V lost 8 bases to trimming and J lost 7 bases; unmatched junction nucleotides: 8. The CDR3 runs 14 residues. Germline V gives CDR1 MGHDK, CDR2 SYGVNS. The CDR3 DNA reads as TGTGCCAGCGCGCAGACAGGGTTGAATTCACCCCTCCACTTT. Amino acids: CASAQTGLNSPLHF. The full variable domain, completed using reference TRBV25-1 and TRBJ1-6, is EADIYQTPRYLVIGTGKKITLECSQTMGHDKMYWYQQDPGMELHLIHYSYGVNSTEKGDLSSESTVSRIRTEHFPLTLESARPSHTSQYLCASAQTGLNSPLHFGNGTRLTVT.

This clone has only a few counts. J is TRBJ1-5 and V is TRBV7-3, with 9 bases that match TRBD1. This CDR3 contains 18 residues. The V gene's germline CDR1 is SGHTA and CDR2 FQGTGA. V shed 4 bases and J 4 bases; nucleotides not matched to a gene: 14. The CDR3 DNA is TGTGCCAGCAGCTCCATGGACAGGGGAGTGAGTTGGAATCAGCCCCAGCATTTT. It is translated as CASSSMDRGVSWNQPQHF.

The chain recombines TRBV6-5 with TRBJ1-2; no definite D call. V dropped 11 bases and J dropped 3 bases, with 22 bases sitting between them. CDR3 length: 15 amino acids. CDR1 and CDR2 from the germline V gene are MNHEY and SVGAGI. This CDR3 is CAAKKGNAGDYGYTF. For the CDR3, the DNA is TGTGCCGCGAAAAAGGGAAATGCCGGGGACTATGGCTACACCTTC.

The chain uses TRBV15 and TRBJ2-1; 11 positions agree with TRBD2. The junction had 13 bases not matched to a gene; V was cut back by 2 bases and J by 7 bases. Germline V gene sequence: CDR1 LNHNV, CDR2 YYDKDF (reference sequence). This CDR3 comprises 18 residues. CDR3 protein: CATSRSKLAGASFNEQFF. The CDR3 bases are TGTGCCACCAGCAGATCCAAACTAGCGGGGGCCTCATTTAATGAGCAGTTCTTC.

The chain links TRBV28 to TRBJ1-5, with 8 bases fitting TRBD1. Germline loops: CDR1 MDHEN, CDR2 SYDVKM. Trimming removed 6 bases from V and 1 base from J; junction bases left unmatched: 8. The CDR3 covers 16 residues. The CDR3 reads CASRVTGGRSNQPQHF. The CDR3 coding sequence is TGTGCCAGCAGAGTCACAGGGGGAAGAAGCAATCAGCCCCAGCATTTT.

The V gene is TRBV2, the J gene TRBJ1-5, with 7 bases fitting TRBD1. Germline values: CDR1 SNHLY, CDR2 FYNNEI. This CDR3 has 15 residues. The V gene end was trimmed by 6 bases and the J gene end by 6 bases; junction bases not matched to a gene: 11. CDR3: CASSLLQGVGQPQHF. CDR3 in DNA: TGTGCCAGCAGCCTTCTCCAGGGGGTGGGTCAGCCCCAGCATTTT.

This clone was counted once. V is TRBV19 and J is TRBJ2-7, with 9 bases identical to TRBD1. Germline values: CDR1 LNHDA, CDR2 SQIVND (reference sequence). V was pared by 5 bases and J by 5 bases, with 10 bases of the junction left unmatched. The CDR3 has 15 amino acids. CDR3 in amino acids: CASSVGQGPFHEQYF. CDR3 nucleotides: TGTGCCAGTAGTGTGGGACAGGGCCCTTTCCACGAGCAGTACTTC. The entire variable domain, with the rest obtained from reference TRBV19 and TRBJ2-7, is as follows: DGGITQSPKYLFRKEGQNVTLSCEQNLNHDAMYWYRQDPGQGLRLIYYSQIVNDFQKGDIAEGYSVSREKKESFPLTVTSAQKNPTAFYLCASSVGQGPFHEQYFGPGTRLTVT.

This CDR3 reads CASSLFRDSPSGNTIYF. DNA for the CDR3: TGTGCCAGCAGCTTATTCCGGGACTCACCTTCTGGAAACACCATATATTTT. V usage is TRBV7-9 and J usage is TRBJ1-3; D perhaps matches TRBD1 (5 bases). Germline lookup yields CDR1 SEHNR and CDR2 FQNEAQ (reference sequence). Trimming removed 2 bases from V and 1 base from J, with 15 bases in between. The CDR3 spans 17 residues. Looking up the rest from reference TRBV7-9 and TRBJ1-3 gives the full variable domain: DTGVSQNPRHKITKRGQNVTFRCDPISEHNRLYWYRQTLGQGPEFLTYFQNEAQLEKSRLLSDRFSAERPKGSFSTLEIQRTEQGDSAMYLCASSLFRDSPSGNTIYFGEGSWLTVV.